The 27 T cell receptor beta chains below were found in one sample sequenced in a study of CD8+CD57+ T cells in acquired aplastic anemia. Before being chosen for sequencing, patients had shown CD8+CD57+ cell expansion by flow cytometry. Investigators profiled TCR beta VDJ and CDR3 from genomic DNA template. Via MiXCR, TCRdb re-called the reads, giving one row per CDR3 protein. The top ten hold 20% of the sample, which has more than 200,000 distinct CDR3 sequences, less than 60% seen once. Sequenced sample: sorted CD4+, CD8+, or CD8+CD57+ T cells (not recorded which) from PBMCs. The receptors shown here come from a human donor with aplastic anemia.

The table lists this clonotype with many counts. The chain is built from TRBV10-3 and TRBJ2-2; weak D call: TRBD1 (6 bases). The V gene's germline CDR1 is ENHRY and CDR2 SYGVKD. CDR3 length equals 15 residues. V was trimmed by 4 bases and J by 2 bases, leaving 11 bases between them. In DNA, the CDR3 is TGTGCCATCAGTGTCCAGGGGATCAACACCGGGGAGCTGTTTTTT. It codes for CAISVQGINTGELFF.

This clonotype was recorded once. The gene calls are TRBV20-1 and TRBJ2-5; D perhaps matches TRBD1 (6 bases). The germline CDR1 and CDR2 sequences are DFQATT and SNEGSKA (reference sequence). This CDR3 has 14 amino acids. The V and J ends lost 2 bases and 5 bases respectively, with 15 bases between them. The CDR3 nucleotides read TGCAGTGCTAGACCCGCGACAGGCCAGGAGACCCAGTACTTC. As protein: CSARPATGQETQYF.

J is TRBJ2-3 and V is TRBV25-1, with D maybe TRBD2 (6 bases). Trimming shortened V by 3 bases and J by 8 bases, and 15 bases separated the two germline ends. CDR3 length equals 14 residues. From germline, CDR1 is MGHDK and CDR2 SYGVNS. Here the CDR3 reads CASSDPFGSPTQYF. The CDR3 DNA reads TGTGCCAGCAGTGACCCCTTCGGGAGTCCTACGCAGTATTTT.

This clonotype appeared many times. The V gene is TRBV19, the J gene TRBJ1-1; TRBD1 matches 8 bases. J was trimmed by 4 bases and V by 10 bases; bases with no gene match: 8. The CDR3 has 13 amino acids. CDR1 and CDR2 (germline): LNHDA, SQIVND (reference sequence). CDR3 DNA sequence: TGTGCCACTAAGACAGGGGTAGGCACTGAAGCTTTCTTT. Translated, it gives CATKTGVGTEAFF.

This clonotype was seen at least ten times. This chain connects TRBV6-1 to TRBJ1-4; D remains ambiguous. V lost 2 bases and J lost 3, with 10 bases in between. The germline V gene encodes CDR1 MNHNS and CDR2 SASEGT. The CDR3 loop spans 15 amino acids. The CDR3 bases are TGTGCCAGCAGTGAAAGGGCAGGTCCTAATGAAAAACTGTTTTTT. Amino acid sequence: CASSERAGPNEKLFF.

The chain uses TRBV5-1 and TRBJ2-2; TRBD2 agrees at 13 bases. The germline CDR1 and CDR2 sequences are SGHRS and YFSETQ. This CDR3 is built from 15 residues. J was trimmed by 6 bases and V by 4 bases; bases with no gene match: 3. This CDR3 is CASSLLAGGPGELFF. The CDR3, as DNA: TGCGCCAGCAGCCTACTAGCGGGGGGGCCCGGGGAGCTGTTTTTT.

The genes are TRBV20-1 and TRBJ1-5, with D tentatively TRBD1 (5 bases). The germline V gene has CDR1 DFQATT and CDR2 SNEGSKA (reference sequence). There are 14 residues in the CDR3. Trimming removed 6 bases at V and 7 bases at J, with 19 bases between. This CDR3 is CSAFQGATGQPQHF. CDR3 DNA sequence: TGCAGTGCCTTCCAGGGAGCGACGGGGCAGCCCCAGCATTTT.

V and J are TRBV4-1 and TRBJ2-7, with 9 bases that match TRBD2. Trimming cost V 6 bases and J 6 bases; bases outside gene matches: 9. CDR3 length: 14 amino acids. CDR1 is MGHRA and CDR2 is YSYEKL in the germline V gene. CDR3 DNA sequence: TGCGCCAGCAGTCGAGGCGGGGGGGCTGGCGAGCAGTACTTC. Its translation is CASSRGGGAGEQYF.

The table lists this clonotype with many counts. This sequence joins TRBV2 and TRBJ2-7; the match to TRBD2 covers 8 bases. This CDR3 is built from 14 residues. The ends lost 5 bases at V and 5 bases at J; junction bases unmatched: 8. Germline CDR1 SNHLY, CDR2 FYNNEI. The CDR3 loop is CASSPPGGAHEQYF. In nucleotides, the CDR3 is TGTGCCAGCAGTCCGCCCGGGGGGGCACACGAGCAGTACTTC.

This clonotype was picked up a small number of times. Just one base apart from a much larger clone, this may be a read error. The chain uses TRBV7-7 and TRBJ2-5, with D perhaps being TRBD1 or TRBD2 (5 bases each). Germline V CDR1 and CDR2: SSHAT, FNYEAQ (reference sequence). This CDR3 is built from 15 residues. The CDR3 bases are TGTGCTAGTACCCGGGGACGGGGTAACCAAGAGACCCAGTACTTC. It codes for CASTRGRGNQETQYF.

This clonotype was detected ten times or more. The chain combines TRBV9 with TRBJ1-3; no definite D call. CDR3 size: 14 residues. Germline V gene sequence: CDR1 SGDLS, CDR2 YYNGEE. V gave up 3 bases and J gave up 2 bases, with 9 bases separating them. CDR3 nucleotide sequence: TGTGCCAGCAGCGCCCAGGAAGCTGGAAACACCATATATTTT. This sequence encodes CASSAQEAGNTIYF.

At least ten counts were recorded for this clonotype. The V gene is TRBV2, the J gene TRBJ2-2; TRBD2 aligns across 9 bases. The V gene end was trimmed by 6 bases and the J gene end by 1 base; junction bases not matched to a gene: 9. The germline V gene encodes CDR1 SNHLY and CDR2 FYNNEI. This CDR3 region has 17 residues. The CDR3: CASRKEISGRNTGELFF. The CDR3 nucleotides are TGTGCCAGCAGGAAAGAGATTAGCGGGAGGAACACCGGGGAGCTGTTTTTT.

At least ten counts were recorded for this clonotype. This chain links TRBV6-2 or TRBV6-3 with TRBJ2-7, with D perhaps being TRBD1 or TRBD2 (5 bases each). This CDR3 is built from 11 residues. Trimming took 8 bases from V and 6 from J, leaving 11 bases between them. Germline assignment: CDR1 MNHEY and CDR2 SVGEGT. This CDR3 reads CASLWGFEQYF. Written as DNA, the CDR3 is TGTGCCAGCCTATGGGGGTTCGAGCAGTACTTC.

The chain links TRBV6-5 to TRBJ2-2; 9 bases are shared with TRBD1. Germline V gives CDR1 MNHEY, CDR2 SVGAGI. V shed 8 bases, J shed 2 bases, and the junction held 12 bases outside the gene matches. The CDR3 totals 17 residues. The CDR3 is CASCAKTGGYNTGELFF. The CDR3 coding sequence is TGTGCCAGCTGCGCAAAAACAGGGGGCTATAACACCGGGGAGCTGTTTTTT.

CDR3 DNA sequence: TGCAGCGGGACTGGGACACAGACGTCCTACGAGCAGTACTTC. Its protein product is CSGTGTQTSYEQYF. The gene calls are TRBV29-1 and TRBJ2-7; D possibly corresponds to TRBD1 (6 bases). The CDR3 contains 14 residues. Trimming pared 7 bases from V and 1 base from J, leaving 17 bases between. Germline V lookup: CDR1 SQVTM, CDR2 ANQGSEA.

The sample holds a few counts of this clonotype. This may be a read error, as it is one base from a much larger clone. The CDR3 protein is CAGSFPTASSGNTIYF. The CDR3 DNA reads as TGTGCCGGCAGCTTCCCGACAGCCAGCTCTGGAAACACCATATATTTT. V usage is TRBV7-3 and J usage is TRBJ1-3, with D tentatively TRBD1 (5 bases). Germline CDR1 is SGHTA and CDR2 is FQGTGA. The CDR3 extends over 16 amino acids.

This clonotype was observed many times. The V call is TRBV5-1, the J call TRBJ2-3; a possible D gene is TRBD2 (5 bases). The CDR3 contains 16 residues. Germline V gives CDR1 SGHRS, CDR2 YFSETQ. The germline V and J ends were trimmed by 4 bases and 1 base, with 16 bases remaining between them. CDR3 DNA sequence: TGCGCCAGCAGCGGACCCCGGGATGCTGGCACAGATACGCAGTATTTT. The encoded protein is CASSGPRDAGTDTQYF.

This clonotype has at least ten counts. The chain combines TRBV28 with TRBJ2-5; D is unclear. V lost 3 bases and J lost 2, with 7 bases in between. Germline V CDR1 and CDR2: MDHEN, SYDVKM. The CDR3 covers 13 residues. The DNA of the CDR3 is TGTGCCAGCAGTTTCGAGTGGCAAGAGACCCAGTACTTC. Protein: CASSFEWQETQYF.

V is TRBV7-9 and J is TRBJ2-2; TRBD2 aligns across 11 bases. V dropped 5 bases and J dropped 6; count of bases not matched to a gene: 8. The CDR3 covers 16 residues. The germline V gene encodes CDR1 SEHNR and CDR2 FQNEAQ (reference sequence). CDR3 loop: CASSQALAGGPGELFF. The CDR3, as DNA: TGTGCCAGCAGCCAAGCTTTAGCGGGGGGGCCCGGGGAGCTGTTTTTT.

This clonotype was recorded only once. V is TRBV19 and J is TRBJ1-5; 12 bases align to TRBD1. V was clipped by 5 bases and J by 1 base; unmatched bases: 9. The CDR3 totals 18 residues. CDR1 is LNHDA and CDR2 is SQIVND in the germline V gene (reference sequence). CDR3: CASSPTGTGGASNQPQHF. The CDR3, as DNA: TGTGCCAGTAGTCCCACCGGGACAGGGGGCGCGAGCAATCAGCCCCAGCATTTT.

The table lists this clonotype with many counts. The chain uses TRBV5-1 and TRBJ2-3; D tentatively reads TRBD1 or TRBD2 (5 bases each). CDR3 size: 16 residues. CDR1 and CDR2 from the germline V gene are SGHRS and YFSETQ. Trimming pared 0 bases from V and 0 bases from J, leaving 11 bases between. Here the CDR3 DNA reads TGCGCCAGCAGCTTGGTGGGGACCAAAAGCACAGATACGCAGTATTTT. Its protein product is CASSLVGTKSTDTQYF. The whole variable domain, remainder taken from reference TRBV5-1 and TRBJ2-3, is KAGVTQTPRYLIKTRGQQVTLSCSPISGHRSVSWYQQTPGQGLQFLFEYFSETQRNKGNFPGRFSGRQFSNSRSEMNVSTLELGDSALYLCASSLVGTKSTDTQYFGPGTRLTVL.

This clonotype was seen at least ten times. The V gene is TRBV5-8, the J gene TRBJ2-3; 9 bases line up with TRBD2. This CDR3 region has 18 residues. The V gene's germline CDR1 is SGHTS and CDR2 YDEGEE. V lost 4 bases, J lost 6 bases, and 18 bases stayed unmatched. CDR3 loop: CASSTNRGGGGARDTQYF. CDR3 in DNA: TGTGCCAGCAGCACGAATAGGGGTGGCGGGGGGGCACGGGATACGCAGTATTTT.

Here the CDR3 DNA reads TGTGCCACCAGTCCTAGGGGGCAGGGGGCGGAGACCCAGTACTTC. Its protein is CATSPRGQGAETQYF. The J gene is TRBJ2-5, the V gene TRBV24-1; 8 nucleotides match TRBD1. After removal of 6 bases from V and 5 bases from J, the junction contained 10 bases not matched to a gene. This CDR3 contains 15 residues. Germline-derived CDR1 and CDR2 are KGHDR and SFDVKD.

This clonotype occurred once. The rearrangement uses TRBV2 and TRBJ1-2; the D gene is possibly TRBD1 (6 bases). Trimming removed 2 bases at V and 8 bases at J, with 12 bases between. The CDR3 has 13 amino acids. The germline gives CDR1 SNHLY, CDR2 FYNNEI. CDR3 sequence: CASSETGARGYTF. CDR3 in DNA: TGTGCCAGCAGTGAAACGGGGGCGCGAGGCTACACCTTC. The full variable domain, completed using reference TRBV2 and TRBJ1-2, is EPEVTQTPSHQVTQMGQEVILRCVPISNHLYFYWYRQILGQKVEFLVSFYNNEISEKSEIFDDQFSVERPDGSNFTLKIRSTKLEDSAMYFCASSETGARGYTFGSGTRLTVV.

V and J are TRBV3-1 and TRBJ1-5; D perhaps matches TRBD1 (6 bases). This CDR3 has 15 amino acids. In germline, CDR1 is LGHDT, CDR2 YNNKEL (reference sequence). V lost 3 bases and J lost 7, with 16 bases in between. The CDR3 DNA is TGTGCCAGCAGCCACAGAGGGGGGTCCGGACAGCCCCAGCATTTT. Translating it yields CASSHRGGSGQPQHF. Complete variable domain (other parts from reference TRBV3-1 and TRBJ1-5): DTAVSQTPKYLVTQMGNDKSIKCEQNLGHDTMYWYKQDSKKFLKIMFSYNNKELIINETVPNRFSPKSPDKAHLNLHINSLELGDSAVYFCASSHRGGSGQPQHFGDGTRLSIL.

This clonotype was seen ten or more times. The V gene is TRBV7-9, the J gene TRBJ2-2; D is possibly TRBD1 (5 bases). Trimming shortened V by 1 base and J by 4 bases, and 7 bases separated the two germline ends. The V gene's germline CDR1 is SEHNR and CDR2 FQNEAQ (reference sequence). This CDR3 has 14 residues. The CDR3 reads CASSLEGFTGELFF. In DNA, the CDR3 is TGTGCCAGCAGCTTAGAGGGGTTCACCGGGGAGCTGTTTTTT.

The rearrangement joins TRBV12-3 or TRBV12-4 to TRBJ2-3, with 7 nucleotides matching TRBD2. The CDR3 loop spans 15 amino acids. The CDR3 sequence is CAGGLWGGGADTQYF. The CDR3 DNA sequence: TGTGCTGGTGGTTTGTGGGGGGGGGGAGCAGATACGCAGTATTTT.